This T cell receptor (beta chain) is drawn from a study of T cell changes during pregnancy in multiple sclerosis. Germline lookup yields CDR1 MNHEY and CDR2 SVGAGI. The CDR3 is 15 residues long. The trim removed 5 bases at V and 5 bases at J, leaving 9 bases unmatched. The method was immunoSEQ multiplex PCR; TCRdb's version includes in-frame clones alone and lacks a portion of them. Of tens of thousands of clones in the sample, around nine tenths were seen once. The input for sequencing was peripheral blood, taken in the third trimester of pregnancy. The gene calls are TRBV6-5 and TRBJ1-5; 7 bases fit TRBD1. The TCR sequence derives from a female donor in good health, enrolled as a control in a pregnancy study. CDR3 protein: CASSPRDRAHQPQHF. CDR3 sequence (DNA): TGTGCCAGCAGTCCCCGGGACAGAGCCCATCAGCCCCAGCATTTT.